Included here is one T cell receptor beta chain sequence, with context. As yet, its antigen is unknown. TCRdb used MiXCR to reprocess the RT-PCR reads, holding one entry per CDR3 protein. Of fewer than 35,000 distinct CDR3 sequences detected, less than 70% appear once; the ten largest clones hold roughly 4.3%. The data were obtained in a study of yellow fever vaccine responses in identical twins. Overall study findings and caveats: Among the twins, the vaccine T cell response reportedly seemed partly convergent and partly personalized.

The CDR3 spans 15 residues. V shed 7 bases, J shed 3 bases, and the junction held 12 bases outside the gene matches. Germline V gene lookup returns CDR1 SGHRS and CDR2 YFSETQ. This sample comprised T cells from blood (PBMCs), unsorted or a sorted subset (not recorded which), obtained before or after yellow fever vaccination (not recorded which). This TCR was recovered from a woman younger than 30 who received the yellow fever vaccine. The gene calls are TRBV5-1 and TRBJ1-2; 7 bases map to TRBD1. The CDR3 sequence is CASGPAGTVYYGYTF. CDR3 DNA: TGCGCCAGCGGGCCTGCGGGGACAGTCTACTATGGCTACACCTTC.